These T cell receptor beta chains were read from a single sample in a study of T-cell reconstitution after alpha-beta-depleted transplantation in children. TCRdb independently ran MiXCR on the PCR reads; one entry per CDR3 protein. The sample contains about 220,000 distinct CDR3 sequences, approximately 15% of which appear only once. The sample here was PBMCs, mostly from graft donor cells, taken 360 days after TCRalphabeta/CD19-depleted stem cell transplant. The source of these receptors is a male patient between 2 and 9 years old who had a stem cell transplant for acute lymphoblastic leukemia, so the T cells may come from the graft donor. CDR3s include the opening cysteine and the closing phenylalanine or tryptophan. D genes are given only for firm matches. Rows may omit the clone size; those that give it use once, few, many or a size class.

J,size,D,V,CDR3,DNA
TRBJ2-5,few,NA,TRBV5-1,CASSLFGDVTQYF,TGCGCCAGCAGCTTGTTCGGAGACGTGACCCAGTACTTC
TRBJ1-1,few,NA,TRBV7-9,CASSPRGSVQATEAFF,TGTGCCAGCAGCCCAAGGGGCAGTGTACAGGCCACTGAAGCTTTCTTT
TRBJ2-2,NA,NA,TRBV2,CASSEAAVRGSTGELFF,TGTGCCAGCAGTGAAGCGGCGGTTCGGGGGAGCACCGGGGAGCTGTTTTTT
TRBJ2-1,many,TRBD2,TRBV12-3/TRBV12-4,CASSLVWSTEQLVAGGYNEQFF,TGTGCCAGCAGTTTAGTGTGGTCGACCGAACAATTGGTAGCGGGAGGGTACAATGAGCAGTTCTTC
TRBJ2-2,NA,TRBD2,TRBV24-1,CATSDHTSGGTNTGELFF,TGTGCCACCAGTGACCATACTAGCGGGGGGACGAACACCGGGGAGCTGTTTTTT
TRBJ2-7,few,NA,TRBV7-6,CASSLEVGLNYEQYF,TGTGCCAGCAGCTTAGAGGTGGGACTGAACTACGAGCAGTACTTC
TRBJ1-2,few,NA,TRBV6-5,CASSYSGTGNGYTF,TGTGCCAGCAGTTACTCTGGGACCGGCAATGGCTACACCTTC
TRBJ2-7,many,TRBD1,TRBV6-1,CASSEVVVGQGAYEQYF,TGTGCCAGCAGTGAAGTGGTAGTAGGACAGGGGGCTTACGAGCAGTACTTC
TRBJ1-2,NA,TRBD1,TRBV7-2,CASSFLGTGGYYGYTF,TGTGCCAGCAGCTTTCTCGGGACAGGGGGCTACTATGGCTACACCTTC
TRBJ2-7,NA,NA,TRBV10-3,CAISANRQREQYF,TGTGCCATCAGTGCCAACCGACAGCGCGAGCAGTACTTC